This is a list of T cell receptor beta chains from one sample in a study of blood T cell repertoires in COVID-19. Measured with immunoSEQ multiplex PCR; TCRdb has only the in-frame clones, and not every one. The sample yields some 400,000 clones, roughly nine tenths seen once. Sequencing was done on a sample of PBMCs or T cells enriched from blood (not recorded which). The source is a middle-aged woman who had been exposed to COVID-19. CDR3s include the opening cysteine and the closing phenylalanine or tryptophan. D genes are given only for firm matches. Part of the rows lack a size; the others show once, few, many or a class for expanded clones.

>.|.|TRBJ2-3|TRBV11-3
TGTGCCAGCAGCACCCGAACTTCTAGCACAGATACGCAGTATTTT
CASSTRTSSTDTQYF
>.|.|TRBJ1-1|TRBV25-1
TGTGCCAGCAGGGCGGCCAGGGATTCCACTGAAGCTTTCTTT
CASRAARDSTEAFF
>once|.|TRBJ2-1|TRBV24-1
TGTGCCACCAGTGACCGGGGTAGTCGGAATGAGCAGTTCTTC
CATSDRGSRNEQFF
>.|TRBD2|TRBJ2-2|TRBV6-5
TGTGCCAGCGGACTAGCATCCGGGGAGCTGTTTTTT
CASGLASGELFF
>.|TRBD1|TRBJ2-6|TRBV15
TGTGCCACCAGCAGAGTACCGGGACAGGGGGCGTCTGGGGCCAACGTCCTGACTTTC
CATSRVPGQGASGANVLTF
>.|.|TRBJ1-2|TRBV13
TGTGCCAGCAGCTTAAATCCCCTGGGCAGGATGGCCACTAACTATGGCTACACCTTC
CASSLNPLGRMATNYGYTF
>.|.|TRBJ2-7|TRBV13
TGTGCCAGCAGCCGGGGGGCGGACTCCTACGAGCAGTACTTC
CASSRGADSYEQYF
>.|TRBD1|TRBJ1-1|TRBV15
TGTGCCACCAGCAGAGATTGGACAGGCATGAACACTGAAGCTTTCTTT
CATSRDWTGMNTEAFF
>.|TRBD1|TRBJ1-2|TRBV14
TGTGCCAGCAGCCAAGTAAGCGGACAGGGAGTCGGCTATGGCTACACCTTC
CASSQVSGQGVGYGYTF
>.|TRBD1|TRBJ1-3|TRBV7-2
TGTGCCAGCAGTCGGACAGGCTCTGGAAACACCATATATTTT
CASSRTGSGNTIYF
>.|.|TRBJ1-1|TRBV3-1/TRBV3-2
TGTGCCAGTAAAAACCGGAGGGGGAACACTGAAGCTTTCTTT
CASKNRRGNTEAFF
>.|.|TRBJ1-3|TRBV5-1
TGCGCCAGCAGCTTGGAAACAGGGAGGGACACCATATATTTT
CASSLETGRDTIYF
>.|TRBD2|TRBJ2-5|TRBV2
TGTGCCAGCAGCTACCGACTAGCGGGGGGGCAAGAGACCCAGTACTTC
CASSYRLAGGQETQYF
>.|.|TRBJ2-1|TRBV7-8
TGTGCCAGCAGCTTAAGACTAGTGGGGTACAATGAGCAGTTCTTC
CASSLRLVGYNEQFF
>.|TRBD2|TRBJ2-5|TRBV15
TGTGCCACCAGCTTACGACTAGCGTGGGGGGAGACCCAGTACTTC
CATSLRLAWGETQYF
>.|.|TRBJ1-1|TRBV7-2
TGTGCCAGCAGCTTTCGAGGGTCGGCTTTCTTT
CASSFRGSAFF
>.|.|TRBJ2-3|TRBV19
TGTGCCAGTAGTATGCAGGGGAGCTTCACAGATACGCAGTATTTT
CASSMQGSFTDTQYF
>.|TRBD1|TRBJ1-4|TRBV19
TGTGCCAGTAGTATTCGACAGGGAAGACTGTTTTTT
CASSIRQGRLFF
>.|.|TRBJ1-1|TRBV5-1
TGCGCCAGCAGCTTGGACCGGGGGACCACTGAAGCTTTCTTT
CASSLDRGTTEAFF
>.|.|TRBJ1-2|TRBV5-1
TGCGCCAGCAGCTTGACAGCTAACTATGGCTACACCTTC
CASSLTANYGYTF
>.|.|TRBJ1-1|TRBV12-3/TRBV12-4
TGTGCCAGCAGTTTATTCCCCAGGCGTGAAGCTTTCTTT
CASSLFPRREAFF
>.|.|TRBJ1-5|TRBV6-5
TGTGCCAGCAGACGATCGACGGGGTATAATCAGCCCCAGCATTTT
CASRRSTGYNQPQHF
>.|.|TRBJ2-3|TRBV10-3
TGTGCCATCAAGGCTTTTGTTGGGGGCATTGCAGATACGCAGTATTTT
CAIKAFVGGIADTQYF
>.|.|TRBJ2-2|TRBV7-8
TGTGCCAGCAGATTAGACAGGACCTCGAACACCGGGGAGCTGTTTTTT
CASRLDRTSNTGELFF
>.|TRBD1|TRBJ1-2|TRBV19
TGTGCCAGTAATTCTGACAGGGCGTCCTATGGCTACACCTTC
CASNSDRASYGYTF
>.|TRBD2|TRBJ2-1|TRBV27
TGTGCCAGCAGTCCCTACGCGGGAGGTAGTCTAAGCTCCTACAATGAGCAGTTCTTC
CASSPYAGGSLSSYNEQFF
>few|.|TRBJ1-2|TRBV21-1
TGTGCCAGCAGCCTGGGGGGGCAGGGTCTCCCCTATGGCTACACCTTC
CASSLGGQGLPYGYTF
>once|TRBD2|TRBJ2-3|TRBV5-4
TGTGCCAGCAGCGATGAGAACGGGGGGGCGACAGATACGCAGTATTTT
CASSDENGGATDTQYF
>.|TRBD1|TRBJ1-1|TRBV19
TGTGCCAGTATCCTCGAAACCGGACAGGGGGTTCCCCAAGCTTTCTTT
CASILETGQGVPQAFF
>.|TRBD2|TRBJ2-7|TRBV5-1
TGCGCCAGCAGCTTGGTGGGGGGGTACGAGCAGTACTTC
CASSLVGGYEQYF
>.|.|TRBJ1-4|TRBV18
TGTGCCAGCTCACCACCTAGCACGAGTGAAAAACTGTTTTTT
CASSPPSTSEKLFF
>once|TRBD2|TRBJ2-1|TRBV4-1
TGCGCCAGCAGCCAAACTAGCGGGAGAAGGGATGAGCAGTTCTTC
CASSQTSGRRDEQFF
>once|TRBD1|TRBJ1-6|TRBV2
TGTGCCAGCAGTGGGACAGGTTCACCCCTCCACTTT
CASSGTGSPLHF
>.|TRBD1|TRBJ2-7|TRBV7-9
TGTGCCAGCACTTCTGGGACAGTCTACGAGCAGTACTTC
CASTSGTVYEQYF
>.|TRBD2|TRBJ2-5|TRBV5-1
TGCGCCAGCAGCTTGGCCCCCCGGGCTAGCGGGGGGGGCGGACAGGAGACCCAGTACTTC
CASSLAPRASGGGGQETQYF
>.|.|TRBJ2-5|TRBV11-2
TGTGCCAGCAACCCAGGGGGGCGCTTAGAGACCCAGTACTTC
CASNPGGRLETQYF
>.|.|TRBJ1-4|TRBV7-2
TGTGCCAGCAGCTTACAGGACTCAACTAATGAAAAACTGTTTTTT
CASSLQDSTNEKLFF
>.|TRBD2|TRBJ2-7|TRBV7-9
TGTGCCAGCAGCTTAAGTGGGACTAGCGCTGAGCAGTACTTC
CASSLSGTSAEQYF
>.|.|TRBJ2-1|TRBV30
TGTGCCTGGAGTACGGACTCTGGGGTGTTGGGGCAGTTCTTC
CAWSTDSGVLGQFF
>.|TRBD1|TRBJ1-2|TRBV14
TGTGCCAGCAGGCGAACAGGGGGTGCTGGCTACACCTTC
CASRRTGGAGYTF
>.|.|TRBJ2-7|TRBV24-1
TGTGCCACCAGTGATTCCGACAGGCACGAGCAGTACTTC
CATSDSDRHEQYF